Listed below are T cell receptor beta chains from one sample, sequenced in a study of PD-1 blockade in classical Hodgkin lymphoma. Profiled with immunoSEQ multiplex PCR; TCRdb holds only in-frame clones, not every one. The sample records about 97,000 clones, over 80% being singletons. Sample: peripheral blood mononuclear cells (PBMCs), taken at baseline. The receptors here all came from a human donor with classical Hodgkin lymphoma. Both conserved end residues are part of each CDR3. Each record gives: D gene, J gene, V gene, clone size, CDR3 DNA, CDR3 protein. The D gene is left open where the match is weak. Clone size is shown for a subset of rows, as once, few, many or a class of expanded clone.

.,TRBJ2-5,TRBV10-3,.,TGTGCCATCAGTGGACTAGTAGGCGAGACCCAGTACTTC,CAISGLVGETQYF
TRBD1,TRBJ1-2,TRBV11-2,.,TGTGCCAGCAGGAAGGGGGACAGGGTATTGGGAAACTATGGCTACACCTTC,CASRKGDRVLGNYGYTF
.,TRBJ1-1,TRBV7-8,few,TGTGCCAGCAGCCTGGATAGGCTGAACACTGAAGCTTTCTTT,CASSLDRLNTEAFF
.,TRBJ1-1,TRBV5-1,.,TGCGCCAGCAGCTCCCCGAACACTGAAGCTTTCTTT,CASSSPNTEAFF
.,TRBJ1-3,TRBV18,.,TGTGCCAGCTCACCACCCCGCTCTGGAAACACCATATATTTT,CASSPPRSGNTIYF
TRBD2,TRBJ2-1,TRBV7-9,.,TGTGCCAGCAGCTTATGGGCTAGCGGGACGAATGAGCAGTTCTTC,CASSLWASGTNEQFF
TRBD1,TRBJ2-1,TRBV5-1,.,TGCGCCAGCAGCCAGGACAGGACTTACAATGAGCAGTTCTTC,CASSQDRTYNEQFF
.,TRBJ2-7,TRBV6-1,once,TGTGCCAGCAGTGAATCGACGGAGGTCTACGAGCAGTACTTC,CASSESTEVYEQYF
.,TRBJ2-1,TRBV9,.,TGTGCCAGCAGCGAGGGACCGGACAACTACAATGAGCAGTTCTTC,CASSEGPDNYNEQFF
TRBD2,TRBJ2-1,TRBV28,.,TGTGCCAGCACACCGGGACTAGCCCTCCGATACAATGAGCAGTTCTTC,CASTPGLALRYNEQFF
.,TRBJ1-1,TRBV7-5,.,TGTGTCAGAAGCTCGCTAGGACAGAAGCCGAACACTGAAGCTTTCTTT,CVRSSLGQKPNTEAFF
.,TRBJ1-1,TRBV7-9,.,TGTGCCAGCAGCTTCGAGGGAAGCACTGAAGCTTTCTTT,CASSFEGSTEAFF
.,TRBJ2-3,TRBV7-6,.,TGTGCCAGCAGCCCGAGATCAGGCCAGTCTAGCACAGATACGCAGTATTTT,CASSPRSGQSSTDTQYF
TRBD1,TRBJ1-3,TRBV11-2,few,TGTGCCAGCAGCGTAAACAGGGGGCTAGGTTCTGGAAACACCATATATTTT,CASSVNRGLGSGNTIYF
TRBD1,TRBJ1-2,TRBV30,.,TGTGCCTGCTACGACAGGGATGTGGGCTACACCTTC,CACYDRDVGYTF
.,TRBJ1-5,TRBV15,few,TGTGCCACCAGCAGAGATAGTATTCAGCCCCAGCATTTT,CATSRDSIQPQHF
.,TRBJ1-1,TRBV19,.,TGTGCCAGTAGCTCACAGGGAAAGGTAGGCACTGAAGCTTTCTTT,CASSSQGKVGTEAFF
.,TRBJ1-1,TRBV7-3,.,TGTGCCAGCAGCTTTTCAGAGGCAGGTGAAGCTTTCTTT,CASSFSEAGEAFF
.,TRBJ2-2,TRBV4-1,.,TGCGCCAGCAGCCTCTCCAGGGGAGACACCGGGGAGCTGTTTTTT,CASSLSRGDTGELFF
.,TRBJ1-1,TRBV25-1,.,TGTGCCAGCAGTGGCCTGGGGGGCGCCGAAGCTTTCTTT,CASSGLGGAEAFF
TRBD2,TRBJ2-1,TRBV11-1,.,TGTGCCAGCAGCTCAGCCCTGGGACTAGCGGGAGGGTACAATGAGCAGTTCTTC,CASSSALGLAGGYNEQFF
TRBD1,TRBJ1-1,TRBV19,.,TGTGCCAGTAGTCGAGGGGGCATGAACACTGAAGCTTTCTTT,CASSRGGMNTEAFF
TRBD2,TRBJ2-3,TRBV7-2,.,TGTGCCAGCAGCTTCTTAGCGGGAACCCCAGATACGCAGTATTTT,CASSFLAGTPDTQYF
.,TRBJ2-7,TRBV6-1,.,TGTGCCAGCAGTGGTTCGTCCGAGCAGTACTTC,CASSGSSEQYF
TRBD1,TRBJ2-7,TRBV28,.,TGTGCCAGCAGTTTGACAGGGCTCGAGCAGTACTTC,CASSLTGLEQYF
TRBD1,TRBJ2-4,TRBV5-1,once,TGCGCCAGCAGCCCGGGGGACAGGGACCTTAACATTCAGTACTTC,CASSPGDRDLNIQYF
.,TRBJ2-5,TRBV20-1,.,TGCAGTGTCGGAACCGGGGAGACCCAGTACTTC,CSVGTGETQYF
.,TRBJ2-7,TRBV19,.,TGTGCCAGTACCCCTGGTGGGGGTGCTTCCTACGAGCAGTACTTC,CASTPGGGASYEQYF
.,TRBJ1-1,TRBV18,.,TGTGCCAGCTCACCGCGTGGGGGGGGCAAGACTGAAGCTTTCTTT,CASSPRGGGKTEAFF
TRBD2,TRBJ2-1,TRBV11-2,.,TGTGCCAGCAGCTTAGATCTAGCGGGAGGGAGGAATGAGCAGTTCTTC,CASSLDLAGGRNEQFF
TRBD2,TRBJ2-7,TRBV5-1,.,TGCGCCAGCAGCATCGGGACTAGCAGCAACGAGCAGTACTTC,CASSIGTSSNEQYF
TRBD1,TRBJ1-5,TRBV5-8,.,TGTGCCAGCAGCCGGACAGGGAGCGATCAGCCCCAGCATTTT,CASSRTGSDQPQHF
.,TRBJ2-3,TRBV5-4,.,TGTGCCAGCAGCTTGCGGGGTAGGGAAGATACGCAGTATTTT,CASSLRGREDTQYF
TRBD2,TRBJ2-1,TRBV7-2,.,TGTGCCAGCAGCCCTAGCGGGGCCTACAATGAGCAGTTCTTC,CASSPSGAYNEQFF
.,TRBJ2-1,TRBV9,.,TGTGCCAGCAGCGTAGAGCGGACCGCCTACAATGAGCAGTTCTTC,CASSVERTAYNEQFF
TRBD1,TRBJ1-2,TRBV7-3,.,TGTGCCAGCAGCCGCGACAGGGGGATGGTTGGCTACACCTTC,CASSRDRGMVGYTF
.,TRBJ2-7,TRBV7-9,.,TGTGCCAGCAGCTTTACAGGGATCTACGAGCAGTACTTC,CASSFTGIYEQYF
.,TRBJ2-3,TRBV14,.,TGTGCCAGCAGCCCTCTGGGGCGGGATACGCAGTATTTT,CASSPLGRDTQYF
TRBD1,TRBJ2-2,TRBV19,.,TGTGCCGTGACAGGGGGAGTGCTCGACGGGGAGCTGTTTTTT,CAVTGGVLDGELFF
.,TRBJ1-5,TRBV7-2,.,TGTGCCAGCAGCTTCGAAATCCAGGGGTATCAGCCCCAGCATTTT,CASSFEIQGYQPQHF
.,TRBJ1-2,TRBV29-1,.,TGCAGCACCCGAGGACCTGAAGGTGGCTACACCTTC,CSTRGPEGGYTF
.,TRBJ2-2,TRBV7-9,.,TGTGCCAGCAGCTCACCCTCGGGACCTTGGGGCGGGGAGCTGTTTTTT,CASSSPSGPWGGELFF
TRBD2,TRBJ2-7,TRBV10-3,.,TGTGCCATCAGTGAGTCGAGGACTAGCGGGACCTTCGGAGACGAGCAGTACTTC,CAISESRTSGTFGDEQYF
.,TRBJ2-7,TRBV2,.,TGTGCCAGCAGGCAACAGGGTGTGGGGGACGAGCAGTACTTC,CASRQQGVGDEQYF
TRBD2,TRBJ2-1,TRBV4-2,once,TGTGCCAGCAGCCAAGCCAGGACTAGCGGGAGGCGAACGGAGAATGAGCAGTTCTTC,CASSQARTSGRRTENEQFF
.,TRBJ1-2,TRBV6-5,.,TGTGCCAGTCAACCACGGGGCCTCTATGGCTACACCTTC,CASQPRGLYGYTF
.,TRBJ2-1,TRBV4-1,.,TGCGCCAGCAGCCAAGACCAGACAGGTGAGCAGTTCTTC,CASSQDQTGEQFF
TRBD2,TRBJ2-3,TRBV5-1,.,TGCGCCAGCAGTCTAGCGGGAGGGGCGACAGATACGCAGTATTTT,CASSLAGGATDTQYF
.,TRBJ1-1,TRBV5-1,few,TGCGCCAGCAGTTACTCGAGGGCCTCGAACACTGAAGCTTTCTTT,CASSYSRASNTEAFF
TRBD1,TRBJ1-2,TRBV5-6,.,TGTGCCAGCAGCTTGTATGGACAGGGGGATTATCGTGGCTACACCTTC,CASSLYGQGDYRGYTF
.,TRBJ1-5,TRBV15,.,TGTGCCACCGGAACCGATCGGGATCAGCCCCAGCATTTT,CATGTDRDQPQHF
TRBD2,TRBJ2-7,TRBV10-3,.,TGTGCCACAGCCAGTAGCGGGGTTTCTAACGAGCAGTACTTC,CATASSGVSNEQYF
.,TRBJ1-1,TRBV7-9,.,TGTGCCAGCAGCCCGCTCCTGGACAAGACTGAAGCTTTCTTT,CASSPLLDKTEAFF
.,TRBJ1-3,TRBV6-1,.,TGTGCCAGCGCTATCGACCACATCTCCGGAAACACCATATATTTT,CASAIDHISGNTIYF
.,TRBJ2-1,TRBV30,.,TGTGCCTGGAGTGGTGCCCTAGCGCAAACCAATGAGCAGTTCTTC,CAWSGALAQTNEQFF
.,TRBJ1-5,TRBV6-4,.,TGTGCCAGCAGCCCAAATTATAGCAATCAGCCCCAGCATTTT,CASSPNYSNQPQHF
TRBD1,TRBJ2-7,TRBV7-6,once,TGTGCCAGCAGCTTAGGGGGACAGATGGTCTACGAGCAGTACTTC,CASSLGGQMVYEQYF
.,TRBJ1-4,TRBV2,.,TGTGCCAGCACCCAAGCGGGTCCTAATGAAAAACTGTTTTTT,CASTQAGPNEKLFF